One sample yielded the 21 T cell receptor beta chains listed below, sequenced in a study of T cell responses to AZD1222 COVID-19 vaccine. The protocol was immunoSEQ multiplex PCR, while the TCRdb copy is restricted to in-frame clones and leaves out a portion. The sample records roughly 100,000 clones, just over 85% being singletons. The starting material was peripheral blood, obtained on day 0 of AZD1222 vaccination. The source of these receptors is an adult in good health.

J is TRBJ1-6 and V is TRBV6-5; 9 bases are shared with TRBD1. Unmatched junction bases numbered 7, after V lost 6 bases and J lost 7 bases. Germline CDR1 MNHEY, CDR2 SVGAGI. This CDR3 is built from 15 residues. The CDR3 loop is CASSRGTGGNSPLHF. The CDR3 DNA follows: TGTGCCAGCAGCCGAGGAACAGGGGGCAATTCACCCCTCCACTTT.

This chain uses TRBV25-1 with TRBJ2-6; D remains ambiguous. This CDR3 contains 15 residues. The V end lost 0 bases, the J end lost 0 bases, and 3 bases lay between the germline ends. Germline CDR1 is MGHDK and CDR2 is SYGVNS. CDR3 in DNA: TGTGCCAGCAGTGAATATAGCTCTGGGGCCAACGTCCTGACTTTC. It yields the protein CASSEYSSGANVLTF.

This chain uses TRBV6-2 or TRBV6-3 with TRBJ1-2, with D hard to call. Trimming stripped 0 bases from V and 7 bases from J, with 9 bases between. The CDR3 runs 13 residues. Germline V gives CDR1 MNHEY, CDR2 SVGEGT. CDR3 coding DNA: TGTGCCAGCAGTTACTCGGGGTTGCTTGGCTACACCTTC. This codes for CASSYSGLLGYTF.

This rearrangement joins TRBV4-1 to TRBJ2-7; D may be TRBD2 (6 bases). The CDR3 runs 19 residues. Germline CDR1 MGHRA, CDR2 YSYEKL. V lost 6 bases to trimming and J lost 5 bases, with 32 bases between them. The CDR3 nucleotides are TGCGCCAGCAGAAACTATCTTCCGAGGGGTGGGCTAGCGAACAACGAGCAGTACTTC. It encodes CASRNYLPRGGLANNEQYF.

The V gene is TRBV6-5, the J gene TRBJ1-2, with D unresolved. The CDR3 contains 11 residues. The germline V and J ends were trimmed by 6 bases and 5 bases, with 7 bases remaining between them. The germline gives CDR1 MNHEY, CDR2 SVGAGI. The CDR3 reads CASSSLYGYTF. In DNA form, the CDR3 reads TGTGCCAGCAGCTCTTTATATGGCTACACCTTC.

V usage is TRBV2 and J usage is TRBJ1-1; no firm D call. This CDR3 contains 14 residues. The germline CDR1 and CDR2 sequences are SNHLY and FYNNEI. The V and J ends lost 2 bases and 1 base respectively, with 8 bases between them. CDR3 region: CASSEIGPNTEAFF. Written as DNA, the CDR3 is TGTGCCAGCAGTGAAATTGGCCCGAACACTGAAGCTTTCTTT.

The chain couples TRBV19 to TRBJ1-2, with D tentatively TRBD1 (5 bases). This CDR3 spans 13 amino acids. Between the trimmed V and J ends, which lost 1 base and 8 bases, there was a span of 11 bases. Per germline, CDR1 LNHDA and CDR2 SQIVND (reference sequence). The CDR3 coding sequence is TGTGCCAGTAGTATAGGGACATGGGACGGCTACACCTTC. It codes for CASSIGTWDGYTF.

V gene TRBV27 combines with J gene TRBJ2-7, with D possibly matching TRBD2 (5 bases). Germline V CDR1 and CDR2: MNHEY, SMNVEV (reference sequence). The CDR3 spans 14 residues. The germline V and J ends were trimmed by 5 bases and 1 base, with 12 bases remaining between them. The CDR3 loop reads CASSRTFLSYEQYF. The CDR3, as DNA: TGTGCCAGCAGTCGGACTTTTTTATCCTACGAGCAGTACTTC.

This chain connects TRBV6-2 or TRBV6-3 to TRBJ1-2, with D uncertain. This CDR3 is 13 amino acids long. Germline CDR1 MNHEY, CDR2 SVGEGT. V dropped 4 bases and J dropped 5 bases, with 11 bases sitting between them. DNA for the CDR3: TGTGCCAGCAGTTCCCCGTTTATTTATGGCTACACCTTC. It specifies CASSSPFIYGYTF.

The chain employs TRBV5-1 and TRBJ1-4, with unresolved D. The CDR3 loop spans 13 amino acids. V lost 0 bases, J lost 4 bases, and 4 bases lay in between. Per the germline V gene, CDR1 is SGHRS and CDR2 is YFSETQ. The CDR3 region is CASSLASNEKLFF. The CDR3 region has the DNA TGCGCCAGCAGCTTGGCCAGTAATGAAAAACTGTTTTTT.

The gene calls are TRBV12-3 or TRBV12-4 and TRBJ1-2; no reliable D call. V was shortened by 3 bases and J by 8 bases, with 13 bases between the two germline ends. The CDR3 totals 13 residues. The CDR3 sequence is CASSFEASGGYTF. CDR3 DNA sequence: TGTGCCAGCAGTTTTGAGGCCTCGGGAGGCTACACCTTC.

This chain joins TRBV7-2 and TRBJ2-1, with D perhaps being TRBD1 or TRBD2 (5 bases each). This CDR3 has 14 residues. Trimming shortened V by 2 bases and J by 15 bases, and 20 bases separated the two germline ends. Germline values: CDR1 SGHTA, CDR2 FQGNSA. The CDR3: CASSLWVEGERPFF. The CDR3 nucleotides read TGTGCCAGCAGCTTATGGGTGGAAGGGGAGAGGCCGTTCTTC. The complete variable domain, with remaining parts taken from reference TRBV7-2 and TRBJ2-1, reads GAGVSQSPSNKVTEKGKDVELRCDPISGHTALYWYRQSLGQGLEFLIYFQGNSAPDKSGLPSDRFSAERTGGSVSTLTIQRTQQEDSAVYLCASSLWVEGERPFFGPGTRLTVL.

V and J are TRBV28 and TRBJ1-6, with 8 bases that match TRBD1. The germline CDR1 and CDR2 sequences are MDHEN and SYDVKM. V shed 3 bases, J shed 11 bases, and the junction held 9 bases outside the gene matches. The CDR3 extends over 15 amino acids. CDR3 nucleotide sequence: TGTGCCAGCAGTTTCCCCGGACAGGGCTCCCCACCCCTCCACTTT. This translates into CASSFPGQGSPPLHF.

This chain joins TRBV11-2 and TRBJ2-5; possible D gene TRBD2, 5 bases. V lost 3 bases, J lost 5 bases, and 10 bases lay in between. CDR3 length equals 13 residues. CDR1 and CDR2 (germline): SGHAT, FQNNGV. Here the CDR3 reads CASSFGDGETQYF. The DNA for the CDR3 is TGTGCCAGCAGCTTCGGGGATGGGGAGACCCAGTACTTC.

The chain uses TRBV7-3 and TRBJ1-1; D not resolved. Between the trimmed V and J ends, which lost 5 bases and 0 bases, there was a span of 10 bases. In germline, CDR1 is SGHTA, CDR2 FQGTGA. The CDR3 contains 14 residues. The CDR3 reads CASSPGSMNTEAFF. The CDR3 DNA reads TGTGCCAGCAGCCCCGGGAGTATGAACACTGAAGCTTTCTTT.

This clone was observed a handful of times. V gene TRBV6-5 combines with J gene TRBJ2-3; D remains ambiguous. CDR1 and CDR2 (germline): MNHEY, SVGAGI. V lost 4 bases to trimming and J lost 2 bases, with 4 bases between them. The CDR3 extends over 12 amino acids. CDR3 nucleotide sequence: TGTGCCAGCAGTTCCGTCACAGATACGCAGTATTTT. Residues: CASSSVTDTQYF.

The CDR3 DNA reads as TGTGCCAGCAGCCGATTAGCGGGAACCAGGGGGAATGAGCAGTTCTTC. Translating gives CASSRLAGTRGNEQFF. The chain links TRBV27 to TRBJ2-1; possibly TRBD2 for D (8 bases). With 6 bases removed from V and 7 bases from J, the gap between germline ends came to 22 bases. CDR3 length: 16 residues. Germline V gene sequence: CDR1 MNHEY, CDR2 SMNVEV (reference sequence).

CDR3 nucleotides: TGTGCCAGCAGCCGGACTAGCGGGAGGGCCTACGAGCAGTACTTC. Amino acids: CASSRTSGRAYEQYF. This rearrangement joins TRBV28 to TRBJ2-7, with 15 nucleotides matching TRBD2. After removal of 6 bases from V and 2 bases from J, the junction contained 2 bases not matched to a gene. Looked up from germline, CDR1 is MDHEN and CDR2 is SYDVKM. This CDR3 comprises 15 residues.

The chain combines TRBV12-5 with TRBJ1-1, with D hard to call. The ends were cut back, 3 bases at V and 10 bases at J, with 15 bases in the middle. This CDR3 has 13 residues. Germline CDR1 LGHNT, CDR2 FRNRAP. The CDR3 reads CASGFPPVVGAFF. The CDR3, as DNA: TGTGCTAGTGGTTTTCCCCCAGTCGTCGGAGCTTTCTTT.

V gene TRBV3-1 (or the pseudogene TRBV3-2) combines with J gene TRBJ1-3; tentative D call: TRBD1 (5 bases). The V gene's germline CDR1 is LGHDT and CDR2 YNNKEL (reference sequence). The germline V and J ends were trimmed by 4 bases and 4 bases, with 14 bases remaining between them. This CDR3 region has 15 residues. CDR3 sequence reads: CASSPGTLGGNTIYF. CDR3 nucleotide sequence: TGTGCCAGCAGCCCCGGGACTCTGGGGGGAAACACCATATATTTT.

This chain uses TRBV19 with TRBJ1-2; D perhaps matches TRBD1 (5 bases). The V gene lost 3 bases and the J gene lost 5 bases, with 19 bases spanning the gap. This CDR3 is 16 amino acids long. Germline V gives CDR1 LNHDA, CDR2 SQIVND (reference sequence). The CDR3 here is CASSMGGGRAGYGYTF. CDR3 DNA: TGTGCCAGTAGTATGGGAGGAGGCAGGGCGGGATATGGCTACACCTTC.